The present T cell receptor beta chain was sequenced within a study of early T cells in non-severe SARS-CoV-2 infection. Researchers attached unique molecular identifiers to individual cDNA molecules. TCRdb reprocessed the 5' RACE reads via MiXCR and lists one record per CDR3 protein. The data hold about 29,000 distinct CDR3 sequences, with about 4.6% observed a single time. This clonotype was recorded at least ten times. Deletions cut 5 bases from V and 0 bases from J, with 12 bases between. CDR3 length: 15 residues. CDR1 and CDR2 (germline): KGHDR, SFDVKD. Sequenced material: whole blood. This TCR was recovered from an adult who was a healthcare worker with PCR-confirmed SARS-CoV-2 infection or an uninfected control (not recorded which). The chain couples TRBV24-1 to TRBJ2-5, with D possibly being TRBD1 or TRBD2 (5 bases each). In nucleotides, the CDR3 is TGTGCCACCAGTGGGTATGAGGGGAACCAAGAGACCCAGTACTTC. Translating it yields CATSGYEGNQETQYF.